Listed below are T cell receptor beta chains from one sample, sequenced in a study of blood T cell repertoires in COVID-19. Data came from immunoSEQ multiplex PCR; TCRdb stores just in-frame clones and leaves some out. The table records approximately 350,000 clones, around nine tenths of them present only once. Sequenced input: peripheral blood. The receptors come from a woman between 18 and 29 years old who had recovered from COVID-19. Both conserved end residues are part of each CDR3. D genes are given only for firm matches. Some rows mark clone size as missing; the rest say once, few, many or name a class of expanded clone.

clone size,D gene,J gene,V gene,CDR3 protein,CDR3 DNA
few,TRBD1,TRBJ1-6,TRBV5-6,CASSFRTGGNSPLHF,TGTGCCAGCAGCTTCCGGACAGGGGGCAATTCACCCCTCCACTTT
few,TRBD1,TRBJ1-2,TRBV5-6,CASSFLSGTGRPGAYGYTF,TGTGCCAGCAGCTTTCTTTCCGGGACAGGTCGACCTGGGGCCTATGGCTACACCTTC
NA,TRBD2,TRBJ2-3,TRBV11-2,CASRRIAGDTQYF,TGTGCCAGCAGGCGGATAGCGGGAGATACGCAGTATTTT
NA,NA,TRBJ2-1,TRBV4-3,CASSDSVDNEQFF,TGCGCCAGCAGCGACTCGGTTGACAATGAGCAGTTCTTC
NA,NA,TRBJ2-5,TRBV5-4,CASSQRTGIETQYF,TGTGCCAGCAGCCAAAGAACAGGGATAGAGACCCAGTACTTC
NA,TRBD1,TRBJ1-3,TRBV7-9,CASSPDRGLGNTIYF,TGTGCCAGCAGCCCCGACAGGGGGCTTGGAAACACCATATATTTT
NA,NA,TRBJ2-5,TRBV18,CASSPNRGGETQYF,TGTGCCAGCTCACCTAACCGGGGAGGAGAGACCCAGTACTTC
NA,TRBD1,TRBJ1-5,TRBV10-3,CAIRGQLNQPQHF,TGTGCCATCAGGGGACAGCTGAATCAGCCCCAGCATTTT
NA,NA,TRBJ2-2,TRBV4-3,CASSQASTATATGELFF,TGCGCCAGCAGCCAAGCCTCGACAGCGACAGCCACCGGGGAGCTGTTTTTT
NA,TRBD1,TRBJ1-5,TRBV19,CATAGGVRPPQHF,TGTGCCACCGCAGGGGGCGTGAGACCGCCCCAGCATTTT
NA,TRBD1,TRBJ1-1,TRBV9,CASSVGQGKRTEAFF,TGTGCCAGCAGCGTAGGACAGGGGAAGAGGACTGAAGCTTTCTTT
NA,NA,TRBJ2-1,TRBV30,CAWRGRGWGNEQFF,TGTGCCTGGAGAGGCAGGGGCTGGGGTAATGAGCAGTTCTTC
NA,NA,TRBJ2-1,TRBV18,CASSPMGSGNEQFF,TGTGCCAGCTCACCAATGGGTTCGGGCAATGAGCAGTTCTTC
NA,NA,TRBJ1-4,TRBV6-6,CATIRRATNEKLFF,TGTGCCACCATAAGGAGGGCAACTAATGAAAAACTGTTTTTT
NA,TRBD2,TRBJ2-1,TRBV7-2,CASSYKREAWEQFF,TGTGCCAGCAGCTACAAGCGGGAGGCCTGGGAGCAGTTCTTC
NA,NA,TRBJ2-3,TRBV5-6,CASSPGASGFIDTQYF,TGTGCCAGCAGCCCAGGGGCTTCAGGGTTCATAGATACGCAGTATTTT
NA,TRBD1,TRBJ2-3,TRBV30,CAWGDRGITDTQYF,TGTGCCTGGGGAGACAGGGGAATCACAGATACGCAGTATTTT
NA,NA,TRBJ2-1,TRBV25-1,CASTMRGLRYNEQFF,TGTGCCAGCACCATGAGGGGACTCCGCTACAATGAGCAGTTCTTC
NA,NA,TRBJ2-1,TRBV6-5,CASRKDREGRNEQFF,TGTGCCAGCAGGAAGGACAGGGAGGGGCGGAATGAGCAGTTCTTC
NA,NA,TRBJ1-1,TRBV10-3,CAIRGHQNTEAFF,TGTGCCATCAGAGGACACCAGAACACTGAAGCTTTCTTT
NA,NA,TRBJ1-3,TRBV18,CASSPQGNTGNTIYF,TGTGCCAGCTCACCACAGGGGAATACTGGAAACACCATATATTTT
NA,TRBD2,TRBJ2-3,TRBV5-4,CASSLRLAGGPSTDTQYF,TGTGCCAGCAGCTTGAGGCTAGCGGGAGGGCCGAGCACAGATACGCAGTATTTT
once,NA,TRBJ1-6,TRBV27,CASSQAPMDNENSPLHF,TGTGCCAGCAGCCAGGCTCCTATGGACAATGAAAATTCACCCCTCCACTTT
NA,TRBD1,TRBJ1-3,TRBV24-1,CATSDTPDREGNTIYF,TGTGCCACCAGTGATACCCCAGACAGGGAAGGAAACACCATATATTTT
few,TRBD1,TRBJ2-2,TRBV7-2,CASSLRRGGPGELFF,TGTGCCAGCAGCCTCCGACGAGGGGGCCCCGGGGAGCTGTTTTTT
NA,TRBD1,TRBJ1-1,TRBV4-1,CASSQPGQRNTEAFF,TGCGCCAGCAGCCAACCGGGACAGCGGAACACTGAAGCTTTCTTT
NA,TRBD1,TRBJ1-6,TRBV30,CAWSPTTGANSPLHF,TGTGCCTGGAGTCCGACGACAGGGGCAAATTCACCCCTCCACTTT
NA,NA,TRBJ2-3,TRBV5-1,CASKPFGGLTDTQYF,TGCGCCAGCAAACCCTTTGGCGGCCTCACAGATACGCAGTATTTT
NA,TRBD1,TRBJ1-6,TRBV6-5,CASSTDRDGSPLHF,TGTGCCAGCAGTACGGACAGGGATGGGTCACCCCTCCACTTT
NA,NA,TRBJ1-2,TRBV4-1,CASSQITTGKYGYTF,TGCGCCAGCAGCCAAATAACTACAGGGAAGTACGGCTACACCTTC
NA,NA,TRBJ2-3,TRBV12-3/TRBV12-4,CASSHTDTQYF,TGTGCCAGCAGTCACACAGATACGCAGTATTTT
NA,NA,TRBJ1-5,TRBV29-1,CSVAHPTGNQPQHF,TGCAGCGTTGCACATCCAACCGGCAATCAGCCCCAGCATTTT
NA,TRBD2,TRBJ2-5,TRBV10-3,CAIREAGAAGTQYF,TGTGCCATCAGAGAAGCGGGAGCGGCTGGGACCCAGTACTTC
NA,NA,TRBJ2-3,TRBV9,CASSVQGSPDTQYF,TGTGCCAGCAGCGTACAGGGAAGCCCAGATACGCAGTATTTT
NA,NA,TRBJ2-4,TRBV11-3,CASSASGSGDGYIQYF,TGTGCCAGCAGCGCTAGTGGGTCGGGAGACGGATACATTCAGTACTTC
NA,TRBD1,TRBJ1-5,TRBV27,CASSITGGGNQPQHF,TGTGCCAGCAGTATTACAGGGGGCGGCAATCAGCCCCAGCATTTT
NA,NA,TRBJ2-5,TRBV29-1,CSAGVGGQETQYF,TGCAGCGCCGGGGTGGGCGGTCAAGAGACCCAGTACTTC
NA,TRBD1,TRBJ2-3,TRBV2,CASSRDRGTDTQYF,TGTGCCAGCAGCCGGGACAGGGGAACAGATACGCAGTATTTT
NA,NA,TRBJ2-3,TRBV13,CASSRMSTDTQYF,TGTGCCAGCAGCCGTATGAGCACAGATACGCAGTATTTT
NA,TRBD1,TRBJ1-3,TRBV10-3,CAISQDRSGNTIYF,TGTGCCATCAGTCAGGACAGGTCTGGAAACACCATATATTTT